This passage covers 20 T cell receptor beta chains from one sample sequenced in a study of T cell responses to AZD1222 COVID-19 vaccine. Method: immunoSEQ multiplex PCR; TCRdb's copy keeps in-frame clones and lacks some. The sample carries approximately 150,000 clones, 92% recorded once. Sequencing was performed on peripheral blood, taken 28 days after the second AZD1222 dose. These receptors all stem from an adult who received the AZD1222 COVID-19 vaccine.

The chain couples TRBV6-5 to TRBJ2-2; D possibly corresponds to TRBD1 (5 bases). Germline loops: CDR1 MNHEY, CDR2 SVGAGI. The germline V and J ends were trimmed by 7 bases and 6 bases, with 9 bases remaining between them. The CDR3 has 12 residues. The chain's CDR3 is CASKGVAGELFF. The CDR3 DNA sequence: TGTGCCAGCAAAGGGGTGGCCGGGGAGCTGTTTTTT.

The CDR3 sequence: CASSRLAGTVQETQYF. For the CDR3, the DNA is TGCGCCAGCAGCCGGCTAGCGGGGACCGTCCAAGAGACCCAGTACTTC. The gene calls are TRBV4-1 and TRBJ2-5; 9 positions agree with TRBD2. The V gene's germline CDR1 is MGHRA and CDR2 YSYEKL. Trimming at V came to 4 bases and at J to 1 base, leaving 7 bases not matched to a gene. The CDR3 length is 16 residues.

The chain uses TRBV13 and TRBJ1-3; D uncertain. The ends were cut back, 0 bases at V and 6 bases at J, with 9 bases in the middle. Germline-derived CDR1 and CDR2 are PRHDT and FYEKMQ (reference sequence). This CDR3 comprises 14 residues. CDR3 in DNA: TGTGCCAGCAGCTTAGGCGCAGCCTTAAACACCATATATTTT. Protein sequence: CASSLGAALNTIYF.

The chain is built from TRBV13 and TRBJ2-1; 14 bases fit TRBD2. The germline CDR1 and CDR2 sequences are PRHDT and FYEKMQ (reference sequence). The CDR3 has 19 residues. Trimming removed 4 bases from V and 2 bases from J; junction bases left unmatched: 10. The CDR3 reads CASSSRGTSGGHTYNEQFF. Here the CDR3 DNA reads TGTGCCAGCAGCTCCCGAGGGACTAGCGGGGGCCACACCTACAATGAGCAGTTCTTC.

This chain links TRBV11-2 with TRBJ1-5; D gene unclear. Germline V gene lookup returns CDR1 SGHAT and CDR2 FQNNGV. This CDR3 has 13 amino acids. Trimming stripped 4 bases from V and 5 bases from J, with 9 bases between. The CDR3 nucleotides read TGTGCCAGCAGCTCGAATCGTGATCAGCCCCAGCATTTT. This translates into CASSSNRDQPQHF.

The chain joins TRBV5-1 to TRBJ1-4; 7 positions agree with TRBD1. The J segment lost 8 bases and the V segment lost 4 bases, leaving 11 bases of the junction unmatched. Germline V lookup: CDR1 SGHRS, CDR2 YFSETQ. The CDR3 length is 15 residues. As DNA, the CDR3 is TGCGCCAGCAGCCTGGGCCGGACAGGTGGCGAAAAACTGTTTTTT. This translates into CASSLGRTGGEKLFF.

This chain connects TRBV10-3 to TRBJ1-5; 7 bases are shared with TRBD1. V gave up 9 bases and J gave up 7 bases; unmatched junction bases: 9. This CDR3 is 13 amino acids long. The germline V gene has CDR1 ENHRY and CDR2 SYGVKD. CDR3 sequence: CAIKGVGGQPQHF. The CDR3 DNA reads TGTGCCATAAAAGGGGTAGGGGGCCAGCCCCAGCATTTT.

The V call is TRBV6-5, the J call TRBJ2-3, with TRBD1 as a possible D gene (5 bases). V was cut by 3 bases and J by 2 bases, with 12 bases left in between. Germline CDR1 and CDR2: MNHEY and SVGAGI. The CDR3 has 15 residues. The chain's CDR3 is CASSYGALYTDTQYF. The CDR3 DNA reads TGTGCCAGCAGTTATGGGGCGCTTTACACAGATACGCAGTATTTT.

The V and J genes are TRBV27 and TRBJ1-4; 10 bases are a match to TRBD1. Trimming at V came to 2 bases and at J to 4 bases, leaving 7 bases not matched to a gene. CDR1 is MNHEY, CDR2 SMNVEV, per germline (reference sequence). This CDR3 has 17 amino acids. CDR3 sequence: CASSLVGQGVFNEKLFF. CDR3 nucleotide sequence: TGTGCCAGCAGTTTAGTAGGACAGGGGGTTTTTAATGAAAAACTGTTTTTT.

The CDR3 DNA reads TGTGCCAGCAGGCTGGGACAGGGGTACACCGGGGAGCTGTTTTTT. Translation gives CASRLGQGYTGELFF. This chain links TRBV6-5 with TRBJ2-2; 10 nucleotides agree with TRBD1. V dropped 6 bases and J dropped 3; count of bases not matched to a gene: 4. Looked up from germline, CDR1 is MNHEY and CDR2 is SVGAGI. The CDR3 is 15 amino acids.

The chain joins TRBV5-8 to TRBJ1-5, with 8 positions matching TRBD1. Germline CDR1 and CDR2: SGHTS and YDEGEE. Trimming at V came to 2 bases and at J to 0 bases, leaving 1 base not matched to a gene. The CDR3 is 15 residues long. CDR3 residues: CASSLQGDSNQPQHF. The CDR3, as DNA: TGTGCCAGCAGCTTACAGGGGGATAGCAATCAGCCCCAGCATTTT. The entire variable domain, with the rest obtained from reference TRBV5-8 and TRBJ1-5, is as follows: EAGVTQSPTHLIKTRGQQATLRCSPISGHTSVYWYQQALGLGLQFLLWYDEGEERNRGNFPPRFSGRQFPNYSSELNVNALELEDSALYLCASSLQGDSNQPQHFGDGTRLSIL.

V usage is TRBV10-2 and J usage is TRBJ1-1, with D perhaps matching TRBD1 (5 bases). CDR3 length: 12 residues. Trimming shortened V by 5 bases and J by 5 bases, and 9 bases separated the two germline ends. Germline V lookup: CDR1 WSHSY, CDR2 SAAADI. The CDR3 DNA sequence: TGCGCCAGCAGTCCCGGGGGGACTGAAGCTTTCTTT. This codes for CASSPGGTEAFF.

The chain uses TRBV11-2 and TRBJ1-1; 9 bases agree with TRBD1. V lost 8 bases, J lost 4 bases, and 8 bases stayed unmatched. Per germline, CDR1 SGHAT and CDR2 FQNNGV. The CDR3 loop spans 14 amino acids. In DNA, the CDR3 is TGTGCCAGCGCTGGACAGGGGTGGGTCACTGAAGCTTTCTTT. It yields the protein CASAGQGWVTEAFF.

This clone came up a few times. The chain recombines TRBV23-1 with TRBJ1-5; 7 positions agree with TRBD1. TRBV23-1 carries the ORF label, with uncertain function. This CDR3 region has 16 residues. With 0 bases clipped from V and 3 bases from J, the junction kept 5 bases outside the gene matches. CDR3 region: CASSQSGGQVNQPQHF. CDR3 bases: TGCGCCAGCAGTCAATCGGGCGGACAGGTCAATCAGCCCCAGCATTTT.

The chain has TRBV6-5 and TRBJ1-2, with a possible D match to TRBD1 (5 bases). CDR3 length equals 15 residues. V was trimmed by 7 bases and J by 4 bases, leaving 19 bases between them. CDR1 and CDR2 (germline): MNHEY, SVGAGI. The CDR3 spells CASISGAATLYGYTF. The CDR3 region has the DNA TGTGCCAGCATATCCGGGGCAGCTACCCTCTATGGCTACACCTTC.

The rearrangement joins TRBV10-1 to TRBJ2-1; possible D gene TRBD2, 6 bases. This CDR3 contains 16 residues. Trimming removed 2 bases from V and 8 bases from J, with 19 bases in between. Germline loops: CDR1 WNHNN, CDR2 SYGVQD (reference sequence). The CDR3 spells CASSEGYGGPTDEQFF. The CDR3 coding sequence is TGCGCCAGCAGTGAGGGTTACGGGGGTCCAACGGATGAGCAGTTCTTC.

This clone showed up just once. The gene calls are TRBV11-2 and TRBJ1-1; the D is unclear. Trimming took off 3 bases at V and 5 bases at J, with 13 bases between the two ends. CDR3 length equals 14 residues. From germline, CDR1 is SGHAT and CDR2 FQNNGV. CDR3 nucleotide sequence: TGTGCCAGCAGCTTGATTGGGCGGTTGACTGAAGCTTTCTTT. Translating gives CASSLIGRLTEAFF.

The J gene is TRBJ2-5, the V gene TRBV5-5; 9 bases map to TRBD1. Germline CDR1 reads SGHKS; CDR2 reads YYEKEE (reference sequence). CDR3 size: 13 residues. V trimming: 4 bases; J trimming: 5 bases; junction bases outside the gene matches: 3. The CDR3 spells CASSGTGRETQYF. In DNA form, the CDR3 reads TGTGCCAGCAGCGGGACAGGGAGGGAGACCCAGTACTTC. The complete variable domain, with remaining parts taken from reference TRBV5-5 and TRBJ2-5, reads DAGVTQSPTHLIKTRGQQVTLRCSPISGHKSVSWYQQVLGQGPQFIFQYYEKEERGRGNFPDRFSARQFPNYSSELNVNALLLGDSALYLCASSGTGRETQYFGPGTRLLVL.

This chain joins TRBV5-1 and TRBJ2-1, with D tentatively TRBD1 (5 bases). V was trimmed by 0 bases and J by 7 bases, leaving 20 bases between them. Germline CDR1 is SGHRS and CDR2 is YFSETQ. The CDR3 length is 17 residues. The DNA of the CDR3 is TGCGCCAGCAGCTTGGTATTTGACAGTAACGATCGAAATGAGCAGTTCTTC. Translated, it gives CASSLVFDSNDRNEQFF. Full variable domain (remainder filled in from reference TRBV5-1 and TRBJ2-1): KAGVTQTPRYLIKTRGQQVTLSCSPISGHRSVSWYQQTPGQGLQFLFEYFSETQRNKGNFPGRFSGRQFSNSRSEMNVSTLELGDSALYLCASSLVFDSNDRNEQFFGPGTRLTVL.

The V and J genes are TRBV4-2 and TRBJ1-4, with D hard to call. This CDR3 is 13 amino acids long. Germline CDR1 is LGHNA and CDR2 is YNFKEQ. Trimming removed 8 bases at V and 4 bases at J, with 11 bases between. Here the CDR3 DNA reads TGTGCCAGCGGACGGATCTTTAATGAAAAACTGTTTTTT. Its protein product is CASGRIFNEKLFF.